This T cell receptor (beta chain) emerged from a study of early T cells in non-severe SARS-CoV-2 infection. Individual cDNA molecules were tagged with unique molecular identifiers. MiXCR, run by TCRdb on the 5' RACE reads, gives a single entry per CDR3 protein. The table records about 84,000 distinct CDR3 sequences, about 12% of them present only once. CDR1 is SEHNR and CDR2 is FQNEAQ in the germline V gene (reference sequence). Unmatched junction bases numbered 10, after V lost 5 bases and J lost 5 bases. The CDR3 has 15 residues. The chain uses TRBV7-9 and TRBJ2-7; 9 bases agree with TRBD2. Sequenced sample: whole blood. This sequence originates from an adult who was a healthcare worker with PCR-confirmed SARS-CoV-2 infection or an uninfected control (not recorded which). The DNA of the CDR3 is TGTGCCAGCAGCCCCCGTGCGGGAGGGCCCCACGAGCAGTACTTC. Translating it yields CASSPRAGGPHEQYF.